The 22 T cell receptor beta chains listed next were all sequenced from one sample in a study of regulatory T cells in long-lasting Graves disease. The TCR beta library used iRepertoire HTBI primers with Arm-PCR amplification of CDR3. TCRdb itself ran the multiplex PCR reads through MiXCR, one entry per CDR3 protein. The top ten hold under 25% of the sample, which has 400,000 or so distinct CDR3 sequences, around 21% seen once. Described time point: persistent/refractory GD, antithyroid drugs over 5 years with positive TRAb. RNA isolated from PBMCs was used to make the TCR library. Sample: peripheral blood mononuclear cells (PBMCs), taken when the disease was refractory, from a patient treated with antithyroid drugs. These receptors all come from a female donor with Graves disease.

This clonotype was detected ten times or more. The gene calls are TRBV27 and TRBJ1-6; D call uncertain. V dropped 3 bases and J dropped 5 bases, with 8 bases sitting between them. Looked up from germline, CDR1 is MNHEY and CDR2 is SMNVEV (reference sequence). This CDR3 has 14 amino acids. The DNA of the CDR3 is TGTGCCAGCAGTTTCTACAGCGATAATTCACCCCTCCACTTT. This encodes CASSFYSDNSPLHF.

This chain links TRBV20-1 with TRBJ1-4, with D unresolved. Between the trimmed V and J ends, which lost 5 bases and 8 bases, there was a span of 18 bases. The CDR3 is 14 residues long. Germline V gene data show CDR1 as DFQATT and CDR2 as SNEGSKA (reference sequence). The CDR3 is CSAQEGGLGEKLFF. CDR3 bases: TGCAGTGCTCAAGAGGGAGGCTTGGGGGAAAAACTGTTTTTT.

The J gene is TRBJ2-3, the V gene TRBV2, with 11 bases identical to TRBD2. V shed 10 bases, J shed 1 base, and the junction held 1 base outside the gene matches. CDR1 and CDR2 from the germline V gene are SNHLY and FYNNEI. This CDR3 has 13 amino acids. CDR3 sequence (DNA): TGTGCCACGGGACTAGCGGGCACAGATACGCAGTATTTT. This translates into CATGLAGTDTQYF.

V is TRBV7-9 and J is TRBJ2-7, with D perhaps TRBD2 (5 bases). There are 13 residues in the CDR3. Between the trimmed V and J ends, which lost 1 base and 6 bases, there was a span of 10 bases. Looked up from germline, CDR1 is SEHNR and CDR2 is FQNEAQ (reference sequence). The CDR3 nucleotides read TGTGCCAGCAGCTTAGAGGCAGGAGGCGAGCAGTACTTC. It is translated as CASSLEAGGEQYF. Full variable domain (missing parts from reference TRBV7-9 and TRBJ2-7): DTGVSQNPRHKITKRGQNVTFRCDPISEHNRLYWYRQTLGQGPEFLTYFQNEAQLEKSRLLSDRFSAERPKGSFSTLEIQRTEQGDSAMYLCASSLEAGGEQYFGPGTRLTVT.

This clonotype was detected ten times or more. This chain uses TRBV28 with TRBJ2-7, with 7 positions matching TRBD1. J gave up 3 bases and V 6 bases, and 11 bases lay outside the gene matches. Germline values: CDR1 MDHEN, CDR2 SYDVKM. The CDR3 has 15 amino acids. In DNA form, the CDR3 reads TGTGCCAGCAGACGGGACAGCTCTCCATTCTACGAGCAGTACTTC. It specifies CASRRDSSPFYEQYF.

This clonotype showed up many times. V gene TRBV20-1 combines with J gene TRBJ2-5; D is possibly TRBD2 (5 bases). CDR1 and CDR2 from the germline V gene are DFQATT and SNEGSKA (reference sequence). Trimming removed 6 bases at V and 5 bases at J, with 19 bases between. The CDR3 contains 14 residues. The chain's CDR3 is CSAPDSNNEETQYF. The CDR3 bases are TGCAGTGCCCCGGACTCTAACAACGAGGAGACCCAGTACTTC.

This chain connects TRBV29-1 to TRBJ2-7; D perhaps matches TRBD1 (5 bases). Germline CDR1 is SQVTM and CDR2 is ANQGSEA. V lost 6 bases and J lost 7, with 13 bases in between. CDR3 size: 11 residues. CDR3 in amino acids: CSVIKPGEQYF. The CDR3 DNA reads as TGCAGCGTAATAAAACCAGGGGAGCAGTACTTC.

At least ten counts were recorded for this clonotype. This chain links TRBV7-2 with TRBJ2-2, with D perhaps matching TRBD2 (5 bases). CDR1 and CDR2 (germline): SGHTA, FQGNSA. The CDR3 is made up of 14 amino acids. Trimming stripped 1 base from V and 7 bases from J, with 10 bases between. CDR3 sequence: CASSLVFRGGELFF. For the CDR3, the DNA is TGTGCCAGCAGCTTAGTGTTCCGGGGCGGGGAGCTGTTTTTT.

The J gene is TRBJ1-3, the V gene TRBV12-5; D gene unclear. V was trimmed by 3 bases and J by 0 bases, leaving 6 bases between them. Germline V gene sequence: CDR1 LGHNT, CDR2 FRNRAP. The CDR3 has 14 amino acids. The CDR3 DNA reads as TGTGCTAGTGGTTTAGGCACCTCTGGAAACACCATATATTTT. Protein sequence: CASGLGTSGNTIYF.

The sample holds many counts of this clonotype. The V and J genes are TRBV7-8 and TRBJ2-7; 8 nucleotides align to TRBD1. The V segment lost 0 bases and the J segment 4 bases; nucleotides outside the gene matches: 8. CDR3 length equals 16 residues. Germline V gives CDR1 SGHVS, CDR2 FQNEAQ. In DNA, the CDR3 is TGTGCCAGCAGCTTAGCCCCTCAGGGGGCGCGGTACGAGCAGTACTTC. This translates into CASSLAPQGARYEQYF. Full variable domain (missing parts from reference TRBV7-8 and TRBJ2-7): GAGVSQSPRYKVAKRGQDVALRCDPISGHVSLFWYQQALGQGPEFLTYFQNEAQLDKSGLPSDRFFAERPEGSVSTLKIQRTQQEDSAVYLCASSLAPQGARYEQYFGPGTRLTVT.

The rearrangement links TRBV2 to TRBJ1-5; a possible D gene is TRBD1 (5 bases). Germline V lookup: CDR1 SNHLY, CDR2 FYNNEI. The germline V and J ends were trimmed by 3 bases and 9 bases, with 12 bases remaining between them. The CDR3 runs to 13 residues. Here the CDR3 reads CASSEGPLWPQHF. The CDR3 coding sequence is TGTGCCAGCAGTGAGGGGCCCTTGTGGCCCCAGCATTTT.

The sample holds a few counts of this clonotype. This chain joins TRBV11-2 and TRBJ2-7; perhaps TRBD2 as D (6 bases). Between the trimmed V and J ends, which lost 1 base and 1 base, there was a span of 11 bases. CDR1 is SGHAT, CDR2 FQNNGV, per germline. The CDR3 length is 15 residues. CDR3 bases: TGTGCCAGCAGCTTAGTATTCGGGGGTTCCTACGAGCAGTACTTC. This translates into CASSLVFGGSYEQYF.

The rearrangement links TRBV6-5 to TRBJ2-7; D may be TRBD1 or TRBD2 (5 bases each). The germline V gene has CDR1 MNHEY and CDR2 SVGAGI. The CDR3 spans 15 residues. V lost 2 bases, J lost 2 bases, and 13 bases lay in between. As DNA, the CDR3 is TGTGCCAGCAGTTACGGGGGAGCTCCAGCCTACGAGCAGTACTTC. It specifies CASSYGGAPAYEQYF.

The chain is built from TRBV7-2 and TRBJ2-7; TRBD1 aligns across 7 bases. V was clipped by 3 bases and J by 0 bases; unmatched bases: 5. In germline, CDR1 is SGHTA, CDR2 FQGNSA. The CDR3 loop spans 15 amino acids. The CDR3 coding sequence is TGTGCCAGCAGCTTCTTACAGGGGAGCTCCTACGAGCAGTACTTC. Amino acid sequence: CASSFLQGSSYEQYF.

This clonotype was seen many times. The rearrangement joins TRBV29-1 to TRBJ2-5; no definite D call. This CDR3 is 10 amino acids long. Germline CDR1 reads SQVTM; CDR2 reads ANQGSEA. Trimming left V 5 bases short and J 5 bases short, with 6 bases between. The CDR3 is CSVQAETQYF. In DNA form, the CDR3 reads TGCAGCGTTCAAGCGGAGACCCAGTACTTC.

The gene calls are TRBV7-3 and TRBJ2-2; 11 bases line up with TRBD2. CDR3 length equals 16 residues. Per germline, CDR1 SGHTA and CDR2 FQGTGA. V lost 1 base to trimming and J lost 4 bases; unmatched junction nucleotides: 2. CDR3 sequence (DNA): TGTGCCAGCAGCTTAATAGCGGGAGGGATCACCGGGGAGCTGTTTTTT. Translated, it gives CASSLIAGGITGELFF. The complete variable domain, with remaining parts taken from reference TRBV7-3 and TRBJ2-2, reads GAGVSQTPSNKVTEKGKYVELRCDPISGHTALYWYRQSLGQGPEFLIYFQGTGAADDSGLPNDRFFAVRPEGSVSTLKIQRTERGDSAVYLCASSLIAGGITGELFFGEGSRLTVL.

This clonotype was counted ten times or more. This sequence joins TRBV12-3 or TRBV12-4 and TRBJ2-7; no firm D call. The CDR3 contains 12 residues. V lost 2 bases, J lost 6 bases, and 8 bases lay in between. CDR3 nucleotides: TGTGCCAGCAGTTTACGGCAATCCGAGCAGTACTTC. Amino acid sequence: CASSLRQSEQYF.

This clonotype came up once. The chain combines TRBV7-2 with TRBJ1-2; D might be TRBD1 (5 bases). The CDR3 consists of 14 residues. CDR1 is SGHTA, CDR2 FQGNSA, per germline. V gave up 1 base and J gave up 7 bases, with 13 bases separating them. CDR3 coding DNA: TGTGCCAGCAGCTTAGAGGGGTTAACCGGTGGCTACACCTTC. Translated: CASSLEGLTGGYTF.

At least ten counts were recorded for this clonotype. The rearrangement links TRBV12-3 or TRBV12-4 to TRBJ2-2; D is perhaps TRBD2 (5 bases). With 7 bases removed from V and 5 bases from J, the gap between germline ends came to 11 bases. This CDR3 has 13 amino acids. The CDR3 sequence is CASKRTDTGELFF. The CDR3 DNA is TGTGCCAGCAAGCGGACTGATACCGGGGAGCTGTTTTTT.

The chain couples TRBV5-6 to TRBJ1-2; D call uncertain. V shed 1 base and J shed 4 bases, with 8 bases lying between them. This CDR3 has 13 residues. Germline CDR1 SGHDT, CDR2 YYEEEE. In nucleotides, the CDR3 is TGTGCCAGCAGCTTGAACAGTGGCTATGGCTACACCTTC. It specifies CASSLNSGYGYTF.

This rearrangement joins TRBV20-1 to TRBJ1-5; possibly TRBD1 for D (6 bases). The germline CDR1 and CDR2 sequences are DFQATT and SNEGSKA (reference sequence). The CDR3 totals 12 residues. The CDR3 protein is CSRSGVSQPQHF. The DNA for the CDR3 is TGCAGCCGGTCAGGGGTCAGTCAGCCCCAGCATTTT.

This clonotype has ten or more counts. The chain uses TRBV2 and TRBJ1-5; possibly TRBD1 for D (6 bases). Trimming pared 6 bases from V and 0 bases from J, leaving 12 bases between. CDR3 length: 15 amino acids. Looked up from germline, CDR1 is SNHLY and CDR2 is FYNNEI. The CDR3 protein is CASSERQASNQPQHF. The CDR3 DNA reads TGTGCCAGCAGCGAGCGACAGGCTAGCAATCAGCCCCAGCATTTT.